The present entry profiles one T cell receptor (beta chain) with its context. The antigen it binds to is not known. No much larger clone is present one base from it, and per-base qualities are unavailable. TCR cDNA was synthesized by 5'RACE template switching, which introduced a universal primer site and unique molecular identifiers. Priming of cDNA synthesis was performed from both the TCR alpha and TCR beta constant segments. Library amplification used two PCR steps, and the second PCR step added sample barcodes and sequencing adapters. Sequencing of libraries was done on Illumina HiSeq 2500 (2x100 bp) or NovaSeq (2x150 bp). On the study's bioinformatics: MIGEC handled demultiplexing of reads and collapsing into UMI consensus sequences, while MiXCR performed V(D)J alignment. Clonotypes responding to the vaccine were identified with edgeR on replicate PBMC samples, with the criteria of FDR below 0.01 and a log2 fold change above 5 up to day 15. CD4 or CD8 identity was assigned to each bulk clonotype according to whether the clonotype was present at higher abundance in the sequenced CD4 repertoire or the sequenced CD8 repertoire. In TCRdb, the public reads were trimmed at Q25 with fastp and aligned with MiXCR, with productive beta chains retained. Each CDR3 protein gets just one entry, which takes the most common genes and DNA from the rows behind it. It is TCRdb's table, rather than the study itself, that gives the V and J calls and clone size. In this sample the table shows some 400,000 distinct CDR3 sequences, around 6.5% of which occur a single time. Approximately 15% of the sample comes from the top ten.

The data were taken from a study of T cells after yellow fever vaccination (dated by TCRdb to 2018 to 2020). Describing the broader study: The SMART-Seq v4 Ultra Low Input RNA kit was used to prepare libraries from fractions with low cell numbers. To track T-cell clones before and after primary and booster YFV17D yellow fever vaccination, bulk TCR alpha and beta repertoires were sequenced longitudinally. The cohort comprised two healthy male donors, one aged 18 to 29 and one aged 30 to 39 years. Blood was drawn at multiple timepoints before and after primary and secondary immunization, with bulk PBMC replicates and cell subsets isolated. Beyond this particular receptor, the publication reports: Most clones expanded after primary vaccination (approximately 97% of CD4 and roughly 91% of CD8) were re-detected after the booster, suggesting that broad memory maintenance occurred. Computational filtering was needed because FACS-sorted repertoires could contain abundant contaminating clonotypes from the bulk population. Compared with the primary T-cell response, the secondary T-cell response was faster but weaker, reaching its peak on day 5 rather than on day 15. A small share of clonotypes was detected in both CD4 and CD8 compartments, with the overlap likely arising from convergent recombination. Only two donors were included in the study, so the extent to which the findings can be generalized is limited.

CDR1 and CDR2, looked up from the germline V gene, are SGHTA and FQGNSA. Including the terminal cysteine and phenylalanine, the CDR3 comprises 13 residues. Just CDR3 DNA is preserved here, 39 bases in frame from base 1. V was cut back by 1 base and J by 5 bases, leaving a gap of 8 bases between them. Reading the label with the study, this specimen's treatment or condition is: live attenuated yellow fever vaccine strain. At every blood-draw timepoint, two biological replicates of bulk PBMCs were collected. A standard Ficoll-Paque protocol was used to isolate PBMCs from peripheral blood. RNA was extracted with TriZol from bulk PBMCs, CD4 and CD8 fractions, and dextramer-positive and dextramer-negative fractions.

The sequence links TRBV7-2 to TRBJ2-5; the D gene identity is not certain. This material consisted of PBMCs, taken 5 days after the yellow fever booster vaccination. The source is a man between 25 and 39 years old who received the YFV17D yellow fever vaccine. The CDR3 in this case is CASSLEPWETQYF. The DNA sequence is TGTGCCAGCAGCTTAGAGCCTTGGGAGACCCAGTACTTC.